These 21 T cell receptor beta chains were sequenced from one sample in a study of T cell repertoires in urothelial bladder cancer. The data were produced by immunoSEQ multiplex PCR, yet TCRdb's version contains in-frame clones alone and is incomplete. The profile shows some 11,000 clones, around two thirds of them singletons. The source material was tumor-infiltrating cells from bladder cancer. These receptors were taken from a human donor with a benign inflammatory bladder lesion.

The chain recombines TRBV7-9 with TRBJ2-5; D gene uncertain. With 5 bases removed from V and 4 bases from J, the gap between germline ends came to 8 bases. Germline V gene data show CDR1 as SEHNR and CDR2 as FQNEAQ (reference sequence). The CDR3 has 12 residues. CDR3 in DNA: TGTGCCAGCAGCCTGTACCGAGAGACCCAGTACTTC. Translation: CASSLYRETQYF.

The chain carries TRBV6-1 and TRBJ2-7, with D perhaps matching TRBD2 (5 bases). Per germline, CDR1 MNHNS and CDR2 SASEGT. The CDR3 runs 15 residues. V lost 2 bases to trimming and J lost 1 base, with 12 bases between them. Here the CDR3 reads CASSESAPGSYEQYF. CDR3 coding DNA: TGTGCCAGCAGTGAATCAGCTCCGGGGTCCTACGAGCAGTACTTC.

CDR3 protein: CASSFWGPNEKLFF. As DNA, the CDR3 is TGTGCCAGCAGCTTCTGGGGGCCCAATGAAAAACTGTTTTTT. The rearrangement uses TRBV7-9 and TRBJ1-4, with D maybe TRBD1 (6 bases). Looked up from germline, CDR1 is SEHNR and CDR2 is FQNEAQ (reference sequence). The CDR3 contains 14 residues. V was shortened by 3 bases and J by 5 bases, with 10 bases between the two germline ends.

This sequence joins TRBV21-1 and TRBJ2-7; the table names TRBD2, a call not compared with the DNA. TRBV21-1 is tagged as a pseudogene. CDR3 length: 14 amino acids. CDR3 sequence reads: CASSRRTGDYEQYF. In DNA, the CDR3 is TGTGCCAGCAGCCGGAGGACCGGGGACTACGAGCAGTACTTC.

CDR3 sequence reads: CASRPSGELFF. The CDR3 nucleotides are TGTGCCAGCAGACCGAGCGGGGAGCTGTTTTTT. The rearrangement links TRBV11-2 to TRBJ2-2, with D unresolved. The CDR3 has 11 amino acids. Trimming removed 6 bases at V and 7 bases at J, with 6 bases between. Germline CDR1 is SGHAT and CDR2 is FQNNGV.

This sequence joins TRBV10-2 and TRBJ2-3; D might be TRBD1 (5 bases). V lost 6 bases and J lost 4, with 20 bases in between. Germline V gene sequence: CDR1 WSHSY, CDR2 SAAADI. This CDR3 has 16 amino acids. CDR3 DNA: TGCGCCAGCAGAGGACAATTAGGTTTATCCCCAGATACGCAGTATTTT. Residues: CASRGQLGLSPDTQYF.

Only a few counts were recorded for this clone. Here the CDR3 reads CASSSGTSGVLTF. As DNA, the CDR3 is TGTGCCAGCAGTTCAGGGACCTCTGGGGTCCTGACTTTC. The chain couples TRBV2 to TRBJ2-6, with D possibly called TRBD1 or TRBD2 (5 bases each). Germline CDR1 SNHLY, CDR2 FYNNEI. The CDR3 totals 13 residues. Trimming shortened V by 5 bases and J by 13 bases, and 15 bases separated the two germline ends.

This chain's CDR3 is CASSLSGGGRYEQYF. In nucleotides, the CDR3 is TGTGCCAGCAGTTTATCCGGCGGGGGGAGGTACGAGCAGTACTTC. J is TRBJ2-7 and V is TRBV27; the match to TRBD2 covers 8 bases. With V trimmed by 0 bases and J by 4 bases, 5 bases remained unmatched. The CDR3 spans 15 residues. Germline CDR1 is MNHEY and CDR2 is SMNVEV (reference sequence).

This sequence joins TRBV10-1 and TRBJ2-3; no firm D call. This CDR3 comprises 12 residues. Germline CDR1 reads WNHNN; CDR2 reads SYGVQD (reference sequence). The V end lost 0 bases, the J end lost 9 bases, and 7 bases lay between the germline ends. The CDR3 DNA is TGCGCCAGCAGTGAGTCTCCGCGGACGCAGTATTTT. Translated, it gives CASSESPRTQYF.

The chain couples TRBV6-1 to TRBJ2-4; no firm D call. Per germline, CDR1 MNHNS and CDR2 SASEGT. The CDR3 extends over 15 amino acids. V was cut by 4 bases and J by 1 base, with 11 bases left in between. CDR3 DNA: TGTGCCAGCAGTGCTGCATCAACGGCCAAAAACATTCAGTACTTC. Translating it yields CASSAASTAKNIQYF.

V is TRBV19 and J is TRBJ1-4; D is perhaps TRBD1 (5 bases). Germline loops: CDR1 LNHDA, CDR2 SQIVND (reference sequence). The CDR3 contains 16 residues. The V gene lost 3 bases and the J gene lost 7 bases, with 18 bases spanning the gap. This CDR3 reads CASSMGRQSESEKLFF. CDR3 nucleotides: TGTGCCAGTAGTATGGGAAGACAGTCGGAGAGTGAAAAACTGTTTTTT.

This clone was found a few times. The J gene is TRBJ2-7, the V gene TRBV10-1; 7 nucleotides align to TRBD1. This CDR3 region has 14 residues. Trimming cost V 9 bases and J 1 base; bases outside gene matches: 9. Germline V CDR1 and CDR2: WNHNN, SYGVQD (reference sequence). The CDR3 spells CASIRGQPSYEQYF. Here the CDR3 DNA reads TGCGCCAGTATTCGGGGACAGCCTTCCTACGAGCAGTACTTC.

V is TRBV5-1 and J is TRBJ2-1; TRBD1 or TRBD2 may be the D gene (5 bases each). Germline CDR1 and CDR2: SGHRS and YFSETQ. This CDR3 region has 16 residues. The V gene lost 2 bases and the J gene lost 5 bases, with 17 bases spanning the gap. CDR3 sequence: CASSFGSRGKNNEQFF. CDR3 nucleotides: TGCGCCAGCAGCTTTGGTTCGAGGGGAAAGAACAATGAGCAGTTCTTC.

This chain connects TRBV27 to TRBJ2-7; D not resolved. The CDR3 totals 11 residues. The germline V and J ends were trimmed by 4 bases and 2 bases, with 3 bases remaining between them. Germline V gives CDR1 MNHEY, CDR2 SMNVEV (reference sequence). CDR3: CASSSTYEQYF. The CDR3 DNA follows: TGTGCCAGCAGTTCGACCTACGAGCAGTACTTC.

The V gene is TRBV9, the J gene TRBJ1-4, with D unclear. The V end was cut by 0 bases, the J end by 8 bases, with 8 bases between. The length of the CDR3 is 13 residues. Germline values: CDR1 SGDLS, CDR2 YYNGEE. The CDR3 DNA follows: TGTGCCAGCAGCGTAGGTGAAGGAGAAAAACTGTTTTTT. Translation: CASSVGEGEKLFF. The full variable domain, rest sourced from reference TRBV9 and TRBJ1-4, is DSGVTQTPKHLITATGQRVTLRCSPRSGDLSVYWYQQSLDQGLQFLIQYYNGEERAKGNILERFSAQQFPDLHSELNLSSLELGDSALYFCASSVGEGEKLFFGSGTQLSVL.

This chain uses TRBV7-6 with TRBJ2-2; maybe TRBD2 (5 bases). The germline V gene encodes CDR1 SGHVS and CDR2 FNYEAQ. Trimming took 5 bases from V and 5 from J, leaving 15 bases between them. This CDR3 is built from 15 residues. The CDR3 loop is CASSPSGIETGELFF. The CDR3 DNA reads TGTGCCAGCAGCCCCTCCGGGATAGAGACCGGGGAGCTGTTTTTT.

This clone has a handful of counts. The J gene is TRBJ1-5, the V gene TRBV18, with TRBD1 identical over 8 bases. CDR1 KGHSH and CDR2 LQKENI come from the germline V gene. With V trimmed by 4 bases and J by 2 bases, 10 bases remained unmatched. This CDR3 has 17 residues. The CDR3 is CASSRGTGGSGNQPQHF. In DNA form, the CDR3 reads TGTGCCAGCTCACGGGGAACAGGGGGTTCGGGCAATCAGCCCCAGCATTTT.

This clone was counted between two and nine times. The chain carries TRBV7-9 and TRBJ1-2; the D is unclear. Germline V gives CDR1 SEHNR, CDR2 FQNEAQ (reference sequence). The V end was cut by 3 bases, the J end by 5 bases, with 19 bases between. The CDR3 spans 16 residues. In DNA form, the CDR3 reads TGTGCCAGCAGCTTGGCGTTGGGGAGGGTCCAATATGGCTACACCTTC. Protein: CASSLALGRVQYGYTF.

In its sample, this clone was seen a few times. The chain joins TRBV5-8 to TRBJ1-5; tentatively, D is TRBD1 (5 bases). Trimming removed 2 bases at V and 5 bases at J, with 8 bases between. Germline V gene lookup returns CDR1 SGHTS and CDR2 YDEGEE. This CDR3 comprises 13 residues. This chain's CDR3 is CASSFGRDQPQHF. In nucleotides, the CDR3 is TGTGCCAGCAGCTTCGGCAGGGATCAGCCCCAGCATTTT.

The rearrangement links TRBV19 to TRBJ1-1; unclear D gene. The V end lost 7 bases, the J end lost 4 bases, and 13 bases lay between the germline ends. The CDR3 spans 13 residues. Germline CDR1 LNHDA, CDR2 SQIVND (reference sequence). The CDR3 region has the DNA TGTGCCAGTAACAACCAGCAGACCACTGAAGCTTTCTTT. Its translation is CASNNQQTTEAFF.

The chain recombines TRBV15 with TRBJ2-2; no definite D call. V lost 2 bases and J 2 bases, leaving 3 bases between the germline ends. The germline V gene has CDR1 LNHNV and CDR2 YYDKDF (reference sequence). The CDR3 is 13 amino acids. CDR3 sequence reads: CATSRQNTGELFF. CDR3 coding DNA: TGTGCCACCAGCAGACAAAACACCGGGGAGCTGTTTTTT.